This TCR beta chain was sequenced in a study of blood T cell repertoires in COVID-19 (dated by TCRdb to the early 2020s). General notes on the study: Collaborator samples came from the United States, Italy and Spain and covered acute and convalescent phases of COVID-19. The dataset comprised deeply sampled blood TCRbeta repertoires from subjects exposed to, actively infected with, or recovered from COVID-19. Nearly every sample came with metadata listing a de-identified subject ID, COVID-19 status, age in years and sex. The repertoires were made available in a free public database intended to serve as a resource for research on the immune response to SARS-CoV-2. Samples came from the ongoing ImmuneRACE study (first 160 participants) plus 1,254 subjects from 6 global collaborators. The material from the prospective study consisted of cDNA or gDNA derived from T cells, B-cell-depleted T cells, or PBMCs. Where HLA class I and class II types were available, the types were taken from metadata supplied by the sample provider, not from assay-based typing.

The full study reports these points: The quantity of clinical and demographic metadata differed by source and by participant and was supplied without curation.

TCRbeta CDR3 regions were amplified from genomic DNA by means of the immunoSEQ Assay, a bias-controlled multiplex PCR. As for the authors' bioinformatics: Nucleated cell counts per sample were estimated from amplification of reference gene primers within the assay. To quantify the absolute abundance of each unique TCRbeta CDR3 rearrangement, sequence reads were collapsed and filtered. For each sample, productive Simpson clonality was calculated by taking the square root of Simpson's diversity index across productive rearrangements. In its TCRdb copy, this immuneACCESS table keeps in-frame sequences only and misses some clones. Where compared with another copy, unresolved V genes explain less than half of these, and the others have no known cause. Clonal size and the V and J genes are those of that table, whereas D and trimming came from the DNA. Present in this sample are about 350,000 clones, about 91% of which were seen just once. 9.5% to 10% of the sample goes to the ten largest clones.

One collaborating source in Seattle enrolled patients during active infection and followed them longitudinally through the course of disease. Collaborating institutions collected whole blood in K2EDTA tubes following their own protocols. For TCRbeta analysis, collaborators shipped samples as frozen whole blood, isolated PBMCs, or DNA extracted from either of those sample types. The count of this clone is one. The target of this receptor is not known. No much larger clone exists at a distance of one base, and base qualities are not known. Trimming leaves V shorter by 3 bases and J shorter by 4 bases, with the junction holding 9 bases beyond the gene matches. The CDR3 starts with the cysteine, ends with the phenylalanine, and has 16 residues. The retained sequence is limited to the CDR3, 48 bases, with the frame set at the first base. As encoded in the germline V gene (reference sequence), CDR1 is MNHEY while CDR2 is SMNVEV.

The specimen was peripheral blood. This sequence originates from a man under 40 with COVID-19, enrolled during active disease. The V and J genes are TRBV27 and TRBJ2-1; TRBD2 fits 7 bases in the junction. CDR3 region: CASSLGGESEYNEQFF. The bases read TGTGCCAGCAGTTTGGGGGGGGAATCGGAGTACAATGAGCAGTTCTTC.